The following is a T cell receptor beta chain sequence with its context. TCRdb keeps only in-frame clones here, not all; method: immunoSEQ multiplex PCR. The data hold approximately 70,000 clones, with roughly 88% observed a single time. Germline V gene lookup returns CDR1 MDHEN and CDR2 SYDVKM. After removal of 6 bases from V and 2 bases from J, the junction contained 8 bases not matched to a gene. The CDR3 is 15 residues long. The data stem from a study of T cell responses to AZD1222 COVID-19 vaccine. The source was peripheral blood, collected on day 0 of AZD1222 vaccination. The source of this sequence is an adult in good health. The J gene is TRBJ1-2, the V gene TRBV28; TRBD1 aligns across 8 bases. The CDR3 DNA is TGTGCCAGCAGATCTCAGGGGGCGGTGAACTATGGCTACACCTTC. As protein: CASRSQGAVNYGYTF.